The 16 T cell receptor beta chains below come from one sample, sequenced in a study of blood T cell repertoires in COVID-19. The protocol was immunoSEQ multiplex PCR, while the TCRdb copy is restricted to in-frame clones and leaves out a portion. The sample gives hundreds of thousands of clones, approximately 83% of which show up once; less than 15% is in the top ten. Sequenced: peripheral blood. These receptors all stem from a human donor in a cohort sampled during active COVID-19.

V gene TRBV5-1 combines with J gene TRBJ2-3; D is perhaps TRBD2 (5 bases). Looked up from germline, CDR1 is SGHRS and CDR2 is YFSETQ. Trimming took off 2 bases at V and 6 bases at J, with 13 bases between the two ends. The CDR3 runs 14 residues. The CDR3 sequence is CASSLKLVGDTQYF. CDR3 in DNA: TGCGCCAGCAGCTTAAAACTAGTCGGGGATACGCAGTATTTT.

The rearrangement links TRBV2 to TRBJ1-1, with 7 nucleotides matching TRBD1. The CDR3 totals 13 residues. Trimming removed 7 bases from V and 3 bases from J; junction bases left unmatched: 5. The germline gives CDR1 SNHLY, CDR2 FYNNEI. CDR3 amino acids: CASTDRADTEAFF. As DNA, the CDR3 is TGTGCCAGCACAGACAGGGCGGACACTGAAGCTTTCTTT.

The chain combines TRBV9 with TRBJ2-2; a weak D match, TRBD2 (6 bases). The length of the CDR3 is 14 residues. CDR1 and CDR2 (germline): SGDLS, YYNGEE. V gave up 2 bases and J gave up 6 bases, with 11 bases separating them. The CDR3 DNA is TGTGCCAGCAGCGTCACAAGGGAGGCCGGGGAGCTGTTTTTT. This gives the protein CASSVTREAGELFF.

The chain uses TRBV19 and TRBJ1-5; 7 nucleotides agree with TRBD1. V dropped 4 bases and J dropped 5; count of bases not matched to a gene: 5. This CDR3 region has 14 residues. Germline CDR1 and CDR2: LNHDA and SQIVND (reference sequence). The CDR3 protein is CASSKKGQYQPQHF. CDR3 bases: TGTGCCAGTAGTAAAAAGGGACAGTATCAGCCCCAGCATTTT.

The rearrangement links TRBV28 to TRBJ2-7, with D possibly matching TRBD2 (6 bases). The CDR3 totals 15 residues. Per germline, CDR1 MDHEN and CDR2 SYDVKM. Trimming left V 6 bases short and J 1 base short, with 16 bases between. Here the CDR3 DNA reads TGTGCCAGCAGCCCCGGGGGTCCGCATTCCTACGAGCAGTACTTC. It encodes CASSPGGPHSYEQYF.

The chain combines TRBV29-1 with TRBJ1-1; D remains unclear. The CDR3 extends over 16 amino acids. Deletions cut 5 bases from V and 1 base from J, with 20 bases between. Looked up from germline, CDR1 is SQVTM and CDR2 is ANQGSEA. The CDR3, as DNA: TGCAGCGTTACTCCTCTCCCGGGATCCGGGAACACTGAAGCTTTCTTT. This sequence encodes CSVTPLPGSGNTEAFF.

This clone turned up a few times. The chain is built from TRBV5-6 and TRBJ2-7, with 12 bases aligning to TRBD1. The CDR3 is 14 amino acids. Germline CDR1 SGHDT, CDR2 YYEEEE. After removal of 6 bases from V and 6 bases from J, the junction contained 7 bases not matched to a gene. CDR3 nucleotides: TGTGCCAGCACCCTGGGACAGGGGGCCCGCGAGCAGTACTTC. It specifies CASTLGQGAREQYF.

The chain recombines TRBV21-1 with TRBJ2-5; TRBD2, the D gene given by the table, was not confirmed from the DNA. TRBV21-1 is termed a pseudogene. The CDR3 is 13 residues long. CDR3 nucleotides: TGTGCCAGCAGCCTCCCCCCCGGTGAGACCCAGTACTTC. Amino acids: CASSLPPGETQYF.

The chain carries TRBV6-5 and TRBJ2-3; D perhaps matches TRBD2 (6 bases). Trimming stripped 6 bases from V and 0 bases from J, with 10 bases between. This CDR3 is built from 14 residues. Germline values: CDR1 MNHEY, CDR2 SVGAGI. The CDR3 reads CASSGAGSTDTQYF. CDR3 DNA sequence: TGTGCCAGCAGCGGGGCGGGAAGCACAGATACGCAGTATTTT.

This clone came up many times. The V and J genes are TRBV19 and TRBJ2-3; D may be TRBD1 (6 bases). The CDR3 contains 15 residues. Between the trimmed V and J ends, which lost 6 bases and 3 bases, there was a span of 16 bases. Germline CDR1 and CDR2: LNHDA and SQIVND (reference sequence). CDR3 in DNA: TGTGCCAGTAGCAATGGACAGATAAGAACAGATACGCAGTATTTT. Translating gives CASSNGQIRTDTQYF.

V is TRBV2 and J is TRBJ2-3; TRBD2 aligns across 7 bases. The CDR3 totals 14 residues. The J segment lost 7 bases and the V segment lost 2 bases, leaving 6 bases of the junction unmatched. Germline V CDR1 and CDR2: SNHLY, FYNNEI. The CDR3, as DNA: TGTGCCAGCAGTGAAAGGCGGGAGCCTTATACGCAGTATTTT. Its protein product is CASSERREPYTQYF.

The CDR3 sequence: CASSVSTSTDTQYF. CDR3 sequence (DNA): TGTGCCAGCAGTGTATCAACTAGCACAGATACGCAGTATTTT. This sequence joins TRBV2 and TRBJ2-3; D call uncertain. Trimming shortened V by 4 bases and J by 0 bases, and 8 bases separated the two germline ends. Germline V CDR1 and CDR2: SNHLY, FYNNEI. The CDR3 totals 14 residues.

The V call is TRBV6-5, the J call TRBJ2-3; unclear D gene. Trimming took 4 bases from V and 0 from J, leaving 8 bases between them. The CDR3 consists of 14 residues. The germline gives CDR1 MNHEY, CDR2 SVGAGI. CDR3 sequence (DNA): TGTGCCAGCAGTTCCCGGGTGAGCACAGATACGCAGTATTTT. Amino acid sequence: CASSSRVSTDTQYF.

DNA for the CDR3: TGTGCCACCAGTGATGGCGGGTTAAGCACAGATACGCAGTATTTT. It specifies CATSDGGLSTDTQYF. The genes are TRBV24-1 and TRBJ2-3, with D possibly TRBD2 on 5 matching bases. Trimming shortened V by 3 bases and J by 0 bases, and 9 bases separated the two germline ends. The CDR3 contains 15 residues. Germline V gives CDR1 KGHDR, CDR2 SFDVKD.

The rearrangement links TRBV14 to TRBJ1-2, with TRBD1 identical over 7 bases. The CDR3 extends over 14 amino acids. Germline CDR1 and CDR2: SGHDN and FVKESK. The J segment lost 4 bases and the V segment lost 4 bases, leaving 6 bases of the junction unmatched. CDR3 nucleotide sequence: TGTGCCAGCAGCCTTATGACAGGGCCCTATGGCTACACCTTC. Translating it yields CASSLMTGPYGYTF.

The chain has TRBV19 and TRBJ1-2, with 8 bases aligning to TRBD1. This CDR3 contains 13 residues. Germline CDR1 LNHDA, CDR2 SQIVND (reference sequence). DNA for the CDR3: TGTGGCACTCAGACAGGGGTTGGCTATGGCTACACCTTC. Translation gives CGTQTGVGYGYTF.